This T cell receptor (beta chain) was captured by sequencing in a study of graft-versus-host responses after intestinal transplantation. Study as a whole: All recipients were given anti-thymocyte globulin induction, and tacrolimus and steroids were then administered for about three years.

The table came from immunoSEQ multiplex PCR; TCRdb's copy has only in-frame clones and leaves some out. Of tens of thousands of clones listed, 85% to 95% were seen once; the top ten hold 1.1%. To note about this clone: Its antigen remains unknown.

This sequence originates from a human donor who was the organ donor for an intestinal transplant. This sample comprised unstimulated CD8+ T cells sorted from spleen or lymph node cells, obtained before transplant.

The CDR3 reads CASSPDRGPSYNEQFF. CDR3 coding DNA: TGTGCCAGCAGCCCGGACAGGGGCCCCAGCTACAATGAGCAGTTCTTC. The gene calls are TRBV5-6 and TRBJ2-1, with 9 bases fitting TRBD1. J gave up 3 bases and V 4 bases, and 8 bases lay outside the gene matches. Germline values: CDR1 SGHDT, CDR2 YYEEEE. The CDR3 covers 16 residues.